The TCR beta chain described here comes from a study of memory CD4+ T cells and cytomegalovirus serostatus. On the study more broadly: Healthy Belgian adult donors included roughly nine CMV-positive and some 24 CMV-negative people.

Under the authors' procedure: After removing out-of-frame reads, around 2 million distinct TCRbeta sequences remained. The method was immunoSEQ multiplex PCR; TCRdb's version includes in-frame clones alone and lacks a portion of them. V and J calls and clone size are copied from that table; D and trimming were computed from the DNA. The data show 50,000 to 65,000 clones, 75% to 80% seen once. Single viable CD3+CD4+CD8-CD45RO+ cells were sorted as the memory CD4+ T cells. Serostatus was set by detecting CMV pp150, pp28, p38, p52 IgG. CDR3 length equals 14 residues. V dropped 5 bases and J dropped 7; count of bases not matched to a gene: 5. CDR1 is SNHLY and CDR2 is FYNNEI in the germline V gene.

Input material: memory CD4+ T cells from blood. The V and J genes are TRBV2 and TRBJ2-2; the match to TRBD1 covers 9 bases. The source is an adult in good health and CMV-seronegative. The CDR3 bases are TGTGCCAGCAGTTACAGGGGGCAAGGCGGGGAGCTGTTTTTT. Translated: CASSYRGQGGELFF.